This T cell receptor (beta chain) was observed in a study of prognosis after radiotherapy for stage I lung cancer. Genomic DNA provided the template from which TCR beta CDR3 was amplified by two-round multiplex PCR. Every TRBV and TRBJ gene had its own specific primer in first-round PCR. Via MiXCR, TCRdb re-called the multiplex PCR reads, giving one row per CDR3 protein. Of about 59,000 distinct CDR3 sequences in the sample, approximately 26% were seen once. This clonotype was counted many times. The antigen remains unidentified. Study results and limitations: The study found that unique TCR clone counts fell after stereotactic body radiation therapy, median about 10,000 versus 6,900. Post-therapy Shannon entropy was lower in patients developing distant metastases following stereotactic body radiation therapy.

Germline assignment: CDR1 DFQATT and CDR2 SNEGSKA (reference sequence). The CDR3 is 15 residues long. Trimming cost V 6 bases and J 4 bases, with 18 bases left between them. The sequencing here drew on PBMCs, taken before or after stereotactic body radiation therapy (not recorded which). This chain links TRBV20-1 with TRBJ2-2, with D possibly matching TRBD1 (6 bases). The sequence came from a donor aged 50 or older with non-small cell lung cancer. CDR3 in DNA: TGCAGTGCCACTTGGACAGTCTCGGGCACCGGGGAGCTGTTTTTT. It is translated as CSATWTVSGTGELFF.